The 24 T cell receptor beta chains below were found in one sample sequenced in a study of T cell changes during pregnancy in multiple sclerosis. The protocol was immunoSEQ multiplex PCR, while the TCRdb copy is restricted to in-frame clones and leaves out a portion. This table holds almost 95,000 clones, about 92% found once. The sequences come from peripheral blood, collected in the first trimester of pregnancy. The receptor set was obtained from a female donor with multiple sclerosis, enrolled in a pregnancy study.

The V gene is TRBV4-1, the J gene TRBJ1-1; a possible D gene is TRBD1 (5 bases). With 6 bases removed from V and 5 bases from J, the gap between germline ends came to 16 bases. The CDR3 covers 14 residues. In germline, CDR1 is MGHRA, CDR2 YSYEKL. CDR3: CASRPPGGRTEAFF. The CDR3, as DNA: TGCGCCAGCAGGCCGCCGGGGGGGAGGACTGAAGCTTTCTTT.

The chain uses TRBV5-1 and TRBJ2-7; TRBD1 aligns across 7 bases. The CDR3 extends over 12 amino acids. Germline loops: CDR1 SGHRS, CDR2 YFSETQ. The V segment lost 4 bases and the J segment 5 bases; nucleotides outside the gene matches: 3. CDR3: CASSPGTDEQYF. DNA for the CDR3: TGCGCCAGCAGCCCAGGGACAGACGAGCAGTACTTC.

The chain employs TRBV6-1 and TRBJ2-1; the match to TRBD2 covers 11 bases. The CDR3 is 15 amino acids. Germline trimming cut 6 bases from V and 8 bases from J; bases unmatched to any gene: 9. Germline V gene lookup returns CDR1 MNHNS and CDR2 SASEGT. The CDR3: CASRTGSSGRDEQFF. The CDR3 DNA reads TGTGCCAGCAGAACGGGAAGTAGCGGGAGGGATGAGCAGTTCTTC.

The V and J genes are TRBV29-1 and TRBJ1-1; D possibly corresponds to TRBD1 (6 bases). V was trimmed by 5 bases and J by 0 bases, leaving 7 bases between them. Germline V gives CDR1 SQVTM, CDR2 ANQGSEA. The CDR3 runs 12 residues. CDR3 sequence: CSVRGMNTEAFF. CDR3 in DNA: TGCAGCGTTAGGGGGATGAACACTGAAGCTTTCTTT.

The V call is TRBV30, the J call TRBJ2-7, with a possible D match to TRBD1 (6 bases). Between the trimmed V and J ends, which lost 0 bases and 3 bases, there was a span of 15 bases. Per the germline V gene, CDR1 is GTSNPN and CDR2 is SVGIG (reference sequence). The length of the CDR3 is 15 residues. CDR3 loop: CAWSVLGGPYYEQYF. For the CDR3, the DNA is TGTGCCTGGAGTGTACTTGGGGGCCCCTACTACGAGCAGTACTTC.

V usage is TRBV7-7 and J usage is TRBJ2-3; the D gene is possibly TRBD2 (5 bases). The CDR3 is made up of 15 amino acids. V lost 3 bases and J 2 bases, leaving 12 bases between the germline ends. Germline-derived CDR1 and CDR2 are SSHAT and FNYEAQ (reference sequence). CDR3 sequence: CASSLTGVHTDTQYF. The CDR3 coding sequence is TGTGCCAGCAGCTTGACCGGGGTCCACACAGATACGCAGTATTTT.

The CDR3 sequence: CASSFVPDTDTQYF. Written as DNA, the CDR3 is TGCGCCAGCAGCTTTGTCCCAGACACAGATACGCAGTATTTT. The chain joins TRBV5-1 to TRBJ2-3; D uncertain. The V gene lost 2 bases and the J gene lost 2 bases, with 9 bases spanning the gap. The CDR3 runs to 14 residues. The germline CDR1 and CDR2 sequences are SGHRS and YFSETQ.

The CDR3 loop reads CAARGLGLGYEQYF. For the CDR3, the DNA is TGCGCCGCCCGGGGATTGGGGTTGGGCTACGAGCAGTACTTC. J is TRBJ2-7 and V is TRBV23-1; a weak D match, TRBD2 (5 bases). TRBV23-1 is sorted into the ORF group, with uncertain function. Trimming took off 11 bases at V and 3 bases at J, with 20 bases between the two ends. The CDR3 is 14 residues long.

The chain uses TRBV2 and TRBJ1-2; no clear D gene. The germline V gene has CDR1 SNHLY and CDR2 FYNNEI. The CDR3 totals 13 residues. Trimming took off 2 bases at V and 4 bases at J, with 8 bases between the two ends. Here the CDR3 DNA reads TGTGCCAGCAGTGAACGCCAACTCTATGGCTACACCTTC. Translating gives CASSERQLYGYTF.

The chain uses TRBV20-1 and TRBJ2-7; D unclear. Looked up from germline, CDR1 is DFQATT and CDR2 is SNEGSKA (reference sequence). Deletions cut 3 bases from V and 7 bases from J, with 7 bases between. There are 10 residues in the CDR3. The CDR3 region is CSARVGEQYF. Written as DNA, the CDR3 is TGCAGTGCTAGGGTCGGGGAGCAGTACTTC.

This clone was counted only a few times. The chain couples TRBV30 to TRBJ1-5; the D is unclear. The ends were cut back, 0 bases at V and 3 bases at J, with 9 bases in the middle. The germline gives CDR1 GTSNPN, CDR2 SVGIG (reference sequence). CDR3 length equals 14 residues. Here the CDR3 DNA reads TGTGCCTGGAGTGTACCGGGGAACAATCAGCCCCAGCATTTT. Its protein product is CAWSVPGNNQPQHF.

The chain carries TRBV28 and TRBJ2-7; D uncertain. Trimming stripped 7 bases from V and 1 base from J, with 8 bases between. From germline, CDR1 is MDHEN and CDR2 SYDVKM. The CDR3 is made up of 12 amino acids. The CDR3 loop is CASTRRSYEQYF. In nucleotides, the CDR3 is TGTGCCAGCACCCGCCGGTCCTACGAGCAGTACTTC.

The rearrangement joins TRBV9 to TRBJ1-1, with 7 nucleotides matching TRBD1. Per germline, CDR1 SGDLS and CDR2 YYNGEE. This CDR3 spans 16 amino acids. V shed 4 bases and J 4 bases; nucleotides not matched to a gene: 13. In nucleotides, the CDR3 is TGTGCCAGCAGCCCCGGGACAGCTCGGGGCGGCACTGAAGCTTTCTTT. It translates to CASSPGTARGGTEAFF.

The chain uses TRBV2 and TRBJ2-7; 12 nucleotides agree with TRBD1. Losses at the gene ends were 7 bases for V and 6 bases for J; bases not matched to a gene: 7. The CDR3 has 14 residues. CDR1 SNHLY and CDR2 FYNNEI come from the germline V gene. As DNA, the CDR3 is TGTGCCAGCAATCGGGACAGGGGGCATCTCGAGCAGTACTTC. It specifies CASNRDRGHLEQYF. Full variable domain (outside the CDR3, taken from reference TRBV2 and TRBJ2-7): EPEVTQTPSHQVTQMGQEVILRCVPISNHLYFYWYRQILGQKVEFLVSFYNNEISEKSEIFDDQFSVERPDGSNFTLKIRSTKLEDSAMYFCASNRDRGHLEQYFGPGTRLTVT.

This rearrangement joins TRBV1 to TRBJ2-7; the DNA was not compared with TRBD1, the D call given in the table. TRBV1 is noted as a pseudogene. There are 14 residues in the CDR3. The DNA of the CDR3 is TGCACCAGCAGCCAGGCCCAACAGGGGTACGAGCAGTACTTC. This gives the protein CTSSQAQQGYEQYF.

The genes are TRBV6-1 and TRBJ2-7; D not resolved. The CDR3 contains 10 residues. Germline values: CDR1 MNHNS, CDR2 SASEGT. The germline V and J ends were trimmed by 6 bases and 5 bases, with 5 bases remaining between them. Here the CDR3 DNA reads TGTGCCAGCAGGGGCCACGAGCAGTACTTC. It yields the protein CASRGHEQYF.

The gene calls are TRBV25-1 and TRBJ1-3; TRBD1 matches at 7 bases. J was trimmed by 4 bases and V by 7 bases; bases with no gene match: 7. Germline V gene lookup returns CDR1 MGHDK and CDR2 SYGVNS. CDR3 length: 14 residues. CDR3: CASMEGAGGNTIYF. DNA of the CDR3: TGTGCCAGCATGGAGGGGGCAGGAGGAAACACCATATATTTT.

The rearrangement uses TRBV19 and TRBJ2-4, with D possibly matching TRBD1 (6 bases). The CDR3 totals 12 residues. Germline CDR1 is LNHDA and CDR2 is SQIVND (reference sequence). V was pared by 8 bases and J by 7 bases, with 12 bases between. The CDR3 sequence is CASGQYGNIQYF. Written as DNA, the CDR3 is TGTGCCAGTGGACAGTACGGGAACATTCAGTACTTC.

This rearrangement joins TRBV7-6 to TRBJ2-2; 7 nucleotides align to TRBD1. Per the germline V gene, CDR1 is SGHVS and CDR2 is FNYEAQ. V shed 5 bases, J shed 1 base, and the junction held 4 bases outside the gene matches. This CDR3 comprises 15 residues. CDR3 coding DNA: TGTGCCAGCAGCGCGTGGACAGGGAACACCGGGGAGCTGTTTTTT. This translates into CASSAWTGNTGELFF.

The rearrangement uses TRBV30 and TRBJ2-7, with 9 positions matching TRBD1. J lost 0 bases, V lost 4 bases, and 7 bases had no gene match. CDR1 is GTSNPN, CDR2 SVGIG, per germline (reference sequence). The CDR3 runs to 15 residues. The CDR3, as DNA: TGTGCCTGGACCTCCGGGACAGGGAACTCCTACGAGCAGTACTTC. Protein: CAWTSGTGNSYEQYF.

The rearrangement uses TRBV6-5 and TRBJ2-7, with 7 bases identical to TRBD2. Germline lookup yields CDR1 MNHEY and CDR2 SVGAGI. V lost 6 bases and J lost 6; bases outside the gene matches: 11. This CDR3 has 14 residues. CDR3 region: CASSGLGRALEQYF. For the CDR3, the DNA is TGTGCCAGCAGCGGACTAGGGCGAGCTCTCGAGCAGTACTTC.

This clone was seen more than once but under ten times. This rearrangement joins TRBV9 to TRBJ1-1, with D possibly TRBD1 on 6 matching bases. Deletions cut 4 bases from V and 0 bases from J, with 10 bases between. CDR3 size: 14 residues. The V gene's germline CDR1 is SGDLS and CDR2 YYNGEE. CDR3 amino acids: CASSPGQLNTEAFF. The CDR3 nucleotides read TGTGCCAGCAGCCCCGGACAGCTGAACACTGAAGCTTTCTTT. Variable domain in full (rest from reference TRBV9 and TRBJ1-1): DSGVTQTPKHLITATGQRVTLRCSPRSGDLSVYWYQQSLDQGLQFLIQYYNGEERAKGNILERFSAQQFPDLHSELNLSSLELGDSALYFCASSPGQLNTEAFFGQGTRLTVV.

The chain employs TRBV2 and TRBJ2-5; D remains unclear. The V gene lost 6 bases and the J gene lost 2 bases, with 10 bases spanning the gap. CDR1 is SNHLY and CDR2 is FYNNEI in the germline V gene. The CDR3 extends over 13 amino acids. CDR3 in DNA: TGTGCCAGCAGCGAGACAATGCAAGAGACCCAGTACTTC. It translates to CASSETMQETQYF. Full variable domain (missing parts from reference TRBV2 and TRBJ2-5): EPEVTQTPSHQVTQMGQEVILRCVPISNHLYFYWYRQILGQKVEFLVSFYNNEISEKSEIFDDQFSVERPDGSNFTLKIRSTKLEDSAMYFCASSETMQETQYFGPGTRLLVL.

The V gene is TRBV5-1, the J gene TRBJ1-1; 9 bases are a match to TRBD1. CDR3 size: 17 residues. From germline, CDR1 is SGHRS and CDR2 YFSETQ. Trimming cost V 2 bases and J 2 bases; bases outside gene matches: 10. CDR3 loop: CASSFGHGQGRNTEAFF. The CDR3 DNA is TGCGCCAGCAGCTTTGGACACGGACAGGGGAGAAACACTGAAGCTTTCTTT.